This T cell receptor beta chain was documented in a study of OX40 agonist ivuxolimab in advanced cancers. Data came from immunoSEQ multiplex PCR; TCRdb stores just in-frame clones and leaves some out. The table records about 61,000 clones, 85% to 90% of them present only once. Specimen: CD4+ or CD8+ T cells sorted from blood, collected in a trial of the OX40 agonist ivuxolimab. The receptor was derived from an adult with an advanced solid tumor such as melanoma, head and neck, liver or kidney cancer.

The CDR3: CASSPLGGPNTEAFF. CDR3 DNA: TGTGCCAGCAGCCCGCTGGGGGGCCCGAACACTGAAGCTTTCTTT. V usage is TRBV11-1 and J usage is TRBJ1-1; maybe TRBD1 (6 bases). Germline CDR1 and CDR2: SGHAT and FQDESV (reference sequence). With 5 bases removed from V and 1 base from J, the gap between germline ends came to 14 bases. The CDR3 consists of 15 residues.